These T cell receptor beta chains were read from a single sample in a study of T cell responses to AZD1222 COVID-19 vaccine. Repertoires were generated with immunoSEQ multiplex PCR, while TCRdb's copy carries only in-frame clones and drops some. The data show about 76,000 clones, roughly 80% seen once. Here the sequenced sample was peripheral blood, taken 28 days after the second dose of the MenACWY control vaccine. These receptors were obtained from an adult who received the MenACWY meningococcal vaccine as a control. The CDR3 runs from the conserved cysteine through the conserved F or W. Fields, in order: D gene, clone size, CDR3 length, V gene, J gene, CDR3 DNA, CDR3 protein. A D gene is named only where the DNA matches it firmly. Size is omitted from some rows. Given values are once, few, many or a class for expanded clones.

.	.	13	TRBV4-3	TRBJ2-7	TGCGCCAGCAGCCAAGATTGGTATGGCGAGCAGTACTTC	CASSQDWYGEQYF
.	once	14	TRBV5-5	TRBJ1-6	TGTGCCAGCATCCCGGGAGGGGATATGTCACCCCTCCACTTT	CASIPGGDMSPLHF
.	.	14	TRBV30	TRBJ1-1	TGTGCCTGGAGTGTACTGGGGGGGAACACTGAAGCTTTCTTT	CAWSVLGGNTEAFF
.	.	15	TRBV19	TRBJ1-2	TGTGCCAGTAGTCCCTTTGCAACAGCCGTTTTGGGCTACACCTTC	CASSPFATAVLGYTF
.	.	14	TRBV7-9	TRBJ2-7	TGTGCCAGCAGCTCCCTGGGGGGAACCTACGAGCAGTACTTC	CASSSLGGTYEQYF
.	few	12	TRBV6-5	TRBJ1-5	TGTGCCAGCAGCCAAGAGTCAGGGCCCCAGCATTTT	CASSQESGPQHF
TRBD1	few	14	TRBV2	TRBJ1-1	TGTGCCAGCAGTGCCGTAGGGGGCTTTGCTGAAGCTTTCTTT	CASSAVGGFAEAFF
TRBD1	.	15	TRBV19	TRBJ2-2	TGTGCCAGTAGTGCCCCTGGACAGGGAACCGGGGAGCTGTTTTTT	CASSAPGQGTGELFF
TRBD1	.	13	TRBV29-1	TRBJ2-3	TGCAGCTTCGACAGGGGAAGCACAGATACGCAGTATTTT	CSFDRGSTDTQYF
.	once	13	TRBV5-1	TRBJ2-7	TGCGCCAGCAGGGTTAGCTCGGACTACGAGCAGTACTTC	CASRVSSDYEQYF
.	.	12	TRBV28	TRBJ1-1	TGTGCCAGTAATTTAGGGGACTCTGAAGCTTTCTTT	CASNLGDSEAFF
TRBD1	.	15	TRBV6-1	TRBJ2-7	TGTGCCAGCAGTTCCGGGACAGGGGGCTCCTACGAGCAGTACTTC	CASSSGTGGSYEQYF
.	.	15	TRBV27	TRBJ2-1	TGTGCCAGCAGTGGCGTCGGGGGCTCCTACAATGAGCAGTTCTTC	CASSGVGGSYNEQFF
.	.	12	TRBV27	TRBJ2-7	TGTGCCAGCAGTTTATCCGGCGGAGAGCAGTACTTC	CASSLSGGEQYF
.	.	11	TRBV2	TRBJ2-5	TGTGCCACGACACTCCAAGAGACCCAGTACTTC	CATTLQETQYF
.	.	13	TRBV5-1	TRBJ2-3	TGCGCCAGCAGCCTCCCCTCGGGGGATACGCAGTATTTT	CASSLPSGDTQYF
.	.	10	TRBV29-1	TRBJ1-1	TGCAGCGTCCGGGGCACTGAAGCTTTCTTT	CSVRGTEAFF
.	.	12	TRBV12-3/TRBV12-4	TRBJ2-1	TGTGCCAGCAGTTTGTTGGGGAATGAGCAGTTCTTC	CASSLLGNEQFF
.	few	16	TRBV6-1	TRBJ1-5	TGTGCCAGCAGTGAATATGGCAGGGGCGAGGGACAGCCCCAGCATTTT	CASSEYGRGEGQPQHF
.	.	13	TRBV19	TRBJ1-1	TGTGCCAGTAGTACAACGTGGAACACTGAAGCTTTCTTT	CASSTTWNTEAFF
.	once	13	TRBV7-3	TRBJ1-1	TGTGCCAGCAGCGCCGACCTTAACACTGAAGCTTTCTTT	CASSADLNTEAFF
.	.	13	TRBV24-1	TRBJ2-3	TGTGCCACCAGCGAGGGTAGCACAGATACGCAGTATTTT	CATSEGSTDTQYF
TRBD1	.	14	TRBV19	TRBJ1-1	TGTGCCAGTAGTAACCGGGACAGGGGGCCTGAAGCTTTCTTT	CASSNRDRGPEAFF